This T cell receptor (beta chain) was sequenced during a study of CD8 T cells in Susac syndrome. Whole-study results and caveats: The study recognized that its TCR sequencing and HLA analysis covered a relatively small number of individuals.

Trimming removed 3 bases at V and 7 bases at J, with 15 bases between. The CDR3 sequence is 13 residues long. Germline V gene sequence: CDR1 SQVTM, CDR2 ANQGSEA. RNA amounts of roughly 0.45 to 1 ug underwent reverse transcription with random hexamers. The authors amplified TCR beta CDR3 across 54 Vbeta and 13 Jbeta using immunoSEQ multiplex PCR. TCRdb reprocessed the immunoSEQ multiplex PCR reads via MiXCR and lists one record per CDR3 protein. The data hold about 210,000 distinct CDR3 sequences, with approximately 95% observed a single time. Concerning this clonotype: Its antigen is currently unknown.

In blood CD8+ and CD4+ T cells, TCR beta underwent sequencing. Sample: CD4+ T cells from PBMCs. The TCR comes from a human donor with multiple sclerosis. The chain uses TRBV29-1 and TRBJ1-1; no clear D. This CDR3 reads CSVDKGLTFEAFF. DNA for the CDR3: TGCAGCGTTGATAAAGGGTTAACCTTTGAAGCTTTCTTT.